Shown below are 5 T cell receptor beta chains from a single sample sequenced in a study of T cells in narcolepsy. Using immunoSEQ multiplex PCR, the repertoire was profiled, and TCRdb retains in-frame clones only, with some absent. The sample holds some 16,000 clones, roughly 85% seen once. The sequenced material came from memory (CD45RA-) CD4+ T cells from blood. These receptors were collected from a human donor in good health.

This clone was found once. The CDR3 DNA reads TGTGCCGGTGCGGTGGGGGCCCTGGGTGAAAAACTGTTTTTT. Amino acids: CAGAVGALGEKLFF. V is TRBV30 and J is TRBJ1-4, with a tentative D call TRBD1 (6 bases). CDR3 length: 14 amino acids. The germline V gene encodes CDR1 GTSNPN and CDR2 SVGIG (reference sequence). V lost 8 bases and J 7 bases, leaving 20 bases between the germline ends.

The chain is built from TRBV2 and TRBJ1-2, with D possibly being TRBD1 (5 bases). The germline gives CDR1 SNHLY, CDR2 FYNNEI. Trimming removed 4 bases at V and 0 bases at J, with 6 bases between. The CDR3 extends over 13 amino acids. The CDR3 loop reads CASSGTTNYGYTF. The DNA for the CDR3 is TGTGCCAGCAGTGGGACAACTAACTATGGCTACACCTTC.

The V gene is TRBV7-8, the J gene TRBJ2-1; D is perhaps TRBD2 (5 bases). CDR3 size: 14 residues. V shed 5 bases and J shed 8 bases, with 16 bases lying between them. Germline V gene data show CDR1 as SGHVS and CDR2 as FQNEAQ. The chain's CDR3 is CASSLTDGEYEQFF. The CDR3 DNA reads TGTGCCAGCAGCCTTACAGATGGGGAGTATGAGCAGTTCTTC.

The chain employs TRBV5-1 and TRBJ1-5, with 10 bases aligning to TRBD1. The CDR3 length is 16 residues. V dropped 0 bases and J dropped 4; count of bases not matched to a gene: 4. Germline CDR1 is SGHRS and CDR2 is YFSETQ. The CDR3 DNA reads as TGCGCCAGCAGCTTGGATGGACAGGGGGGTAATCAGCCCCAGCATTTT. Translating it yields CASSLDGQGGNQPQHF.

The chain has TRBV30 and TRBJ2-2, with D maybe TRBD2 (5 bases). The CDR3 extends over 15 amino acids. From germline, CDR1 is GTSNPN and CDR2 SVGIG (reference sequence). Trimming shortened V by 3 bases and J by 6 bases, and 17 bases separated the two germline ends. The CDR3 nucleotides are TGTGCCTGGAGCCCACGGAGGCAGGCCCCCGGGGAGCTGTTTTTT. It codes for CAWSPRRQAPGELFF.